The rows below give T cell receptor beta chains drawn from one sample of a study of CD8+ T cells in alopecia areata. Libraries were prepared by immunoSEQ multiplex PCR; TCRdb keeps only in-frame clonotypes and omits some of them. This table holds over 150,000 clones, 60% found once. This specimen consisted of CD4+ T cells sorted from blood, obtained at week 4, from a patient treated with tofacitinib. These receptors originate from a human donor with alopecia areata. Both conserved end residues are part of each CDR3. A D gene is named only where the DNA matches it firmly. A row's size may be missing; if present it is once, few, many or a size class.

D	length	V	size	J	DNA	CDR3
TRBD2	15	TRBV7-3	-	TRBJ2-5	TGTGCCAGCAGCTTAATGGGGACTAGCGGGGAGACCCAGTACTTC	CASSLMGTSGETQYF
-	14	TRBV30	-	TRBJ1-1	TGTGCCTGGAGTATGATACAGGGGAACACTGAAGCTTTCTTT	CAWSMIQGNTEAFF
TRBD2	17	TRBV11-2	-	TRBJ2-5	TGTGCCAGCAGCTCAGGACTAGCGGGGGGACCCGGGGAGACCCAGTACTTC	CASSSGLAGGPGETQYF
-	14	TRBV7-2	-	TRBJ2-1	TGTGCCAGCAGAGCTGGGGGGGCCCTCAATGAGCAGTTCTTC	CASRAGGALNEQFF
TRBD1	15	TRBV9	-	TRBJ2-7	TGTGCCAGCAGCACCCGGACAGGGAGCTCCTACGAGCAGTACTTC	CASSTRTGSSYEQYF
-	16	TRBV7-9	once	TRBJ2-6	TGTGCCAGCAGCACGATGGGGGGCGCCGGGGCCAACGTCCTGACTTTC	CASSTMGGAGANVLTF
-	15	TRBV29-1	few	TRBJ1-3	TGCAGCGTTACCGGGCCATTAGCTCCTGGAAACACCATATATTTT	CSVTGPLAPGNTIYF
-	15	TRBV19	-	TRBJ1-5	TGTGCCAGTAGTATTTTCAGGGGAGCCGATCAGCCCCAGCATTTT	CASSIFRGADQPQHF
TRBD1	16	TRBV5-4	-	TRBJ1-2	TGTGCCAGCAGCTCCGGACAGGGACGGAGGGACTATGGCTACACCTTC	CASSSGQGRRDYGYTF
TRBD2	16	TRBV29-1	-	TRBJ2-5	TGCAGCGTTGAAGTCAGTTCTAGCGGGGGGGCAGAGACCCAGTACTTC	CSVEVSSSGGAETQYF
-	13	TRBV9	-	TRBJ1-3	TGTGCCAGCAGCGCCCCGGGGGGATACACCATATATTTT	CASSAPGGYTIYF
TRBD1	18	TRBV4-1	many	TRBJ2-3	TGCGCCAGCAGCCAAAAGACGGGACAGCTACTTTACACAGATACGCAGTATTTT	CASSQKTGQLLYTDTQYF
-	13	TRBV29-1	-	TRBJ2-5	TGCAGCGTGGAGACAGGCTTCCAAGAGACCCAGTACTTC	CSVETGFQETQYF
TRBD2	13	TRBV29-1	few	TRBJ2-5	TGCAGCGTTGCCCGGGGGGTACAAGAGACCCAGTACTTC	CSVARGVQETQYF
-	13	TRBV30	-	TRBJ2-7	TGTGCCTGGAGTGCAGGAGCCCCCAACGAGCAGTACTTC	CAWSAGAPNEQYF
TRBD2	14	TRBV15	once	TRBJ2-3	TGTGCCACCGTTCGGGGACTAGATACAGATACGCAGTATTTT	CATVRGLDTDTQYF
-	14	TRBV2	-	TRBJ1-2	TGTGCCAGCAGTGAGCTGGGTAGACTCTATGGCTACACCTTC	CASSELGRLYGYTF
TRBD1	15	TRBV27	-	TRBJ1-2	TGTGCCAGCAGTCGCCACAGGGGGTGGAACTATGGCTACACCTTC	CASSRHRGWNYGYTF
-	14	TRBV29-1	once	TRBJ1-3	TGCAGCGTAACCGGGACTGGCTCTGGAAACACCATATATTTT	CSVTGTGSGNTIYF
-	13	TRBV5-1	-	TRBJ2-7	TGCGCCAGCAGCTTGGAGGGTACCAACGAGCAGTACTTC	CASSLEGTNEQYF
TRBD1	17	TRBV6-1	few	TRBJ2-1	TGTGCCAGCAGTGGCGCCCCTCCGACAGGGTTTCTGGATGAGCAGTTCTTC	CASSGAPPTGFLDEQFF
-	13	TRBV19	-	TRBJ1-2	TGTGCCACCGAGGGACCGCCGTCTTGGGGCTACACCTTC	CATEGPPSWGYTF
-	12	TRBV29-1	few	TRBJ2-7	TGCAGCGCTAGCCAGGGTTTTTACGAGCAGTACTTC	CSASQGFYEQYF
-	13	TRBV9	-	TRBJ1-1	TGTGCCAGCAGCCTGAGTGGAGGCACTGAAGCTTTCTTT	CASSLSGGTEAFF
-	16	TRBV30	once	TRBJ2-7	TGTGCCTGGAGTGTACGGCGTCAGCCCCTCACTGGTGAGCAGTACTTC	CAWSVRRQPLTGEQYF
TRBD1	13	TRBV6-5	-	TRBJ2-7	TGTGCCAGCAGCAGGACAGGGGGTGAGAAGCAGTACTTC	CASSRTGGEKQYF
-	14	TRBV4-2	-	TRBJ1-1	TGTGCCAGCAGCCAAGACAGAGGGGATACTGAAGCTTTCTTT	CASSQDRGDTEAFF
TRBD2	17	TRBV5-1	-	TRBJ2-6	TGCGCCAGCAGCTTGGAAGGGAGGGACTCTGGGGCCAACGTCCTGACTTTC	CASSLEGRDSGANVLTF
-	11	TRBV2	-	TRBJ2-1	TGTGCCAGCCTGGTGAGCAATGAGCAGTTCTTC	CASLVSNEQFF
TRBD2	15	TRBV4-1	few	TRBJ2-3	TGCGCCAGCAGCCAACTAGCGGGGAGTACAGATACGCAGTATTTT	CASSQLAGSTDTQYF
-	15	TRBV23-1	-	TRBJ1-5	TGCGCCAGCAGTCCCCTAGGGGGGGCCAATCAGCCCCAGCATTTT	CASSPLGGANQPQHF
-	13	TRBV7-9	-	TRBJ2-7	TGTGCCAGCAGTTCAGACAGTTACTACGAGCAGTACTTC	CASSSDSYYEQYF
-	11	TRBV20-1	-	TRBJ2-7	TGCAGTGCTAGCCGTGCGGACGAGCAGTACTTC	CSASRADEQYF
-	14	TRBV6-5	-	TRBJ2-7	TGTGCCAGCAGTTACACCCGTTGGGTCTACGAGCAGTACTTC	CASSYTRWVYEQYF
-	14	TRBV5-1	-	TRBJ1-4	TGCGCCAGCAGCCCTCCGGGTGAGCGAGAAAAACTGTTTTTT	CASSPPGEREKLFF
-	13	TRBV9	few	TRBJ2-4	TGTGCCAGCAGCACTCGCGTGGAAAACATTCAGTACTTC	CASSTRVENIQYF
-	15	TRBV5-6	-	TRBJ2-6	TGTGCCAGCTCGACCCTCGACTCTGGGGCCAACGTCCTGACTTTC	CASSTLDSGANVLTF
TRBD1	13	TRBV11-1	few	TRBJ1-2	TGTGCCAGCAGCCCGGGACAGGGGCCTGGCTACACCTTC	CASSPGQGPGYTF
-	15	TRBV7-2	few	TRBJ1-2	TGTGCCAGCAGCTTGGGACGCACTATTAACTATGGCTACACCTTC	CASSLGRTINYGYTF
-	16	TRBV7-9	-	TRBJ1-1	TGTGCCAGCGGAATACGGTGGGGAGAGAGTAAGACTGAAGCTTTCTTT	CASGIRWGESKTEAFF
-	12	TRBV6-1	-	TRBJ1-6	TGTGCCAGCGGCGCCTATAATTCACCCCTCCACTTT	CASGAYNSPLHF
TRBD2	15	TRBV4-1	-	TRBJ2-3	TGCGCCAGCAGCCAAGAGGTACTAGCGACAGATACGCAGTATTTT	CASSQEVLATDTQYF
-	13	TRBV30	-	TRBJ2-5	TGTGCCTGGACAGAATACCTCCAGGAGACCCAGTACTTC	CAWTEYLQETQYF
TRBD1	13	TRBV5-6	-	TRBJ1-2	TGTGCCACCCGACCGGGGGACAGGGGGGCCTACACCTTC	CATRPGDRGAYTF
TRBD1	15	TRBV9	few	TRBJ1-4	TGTGCCAGCAGCGGCCGGACAGGGGGGAATGAAAAACTGTTTTTT	CASSGRTGGNEKLFF
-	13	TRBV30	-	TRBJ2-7	TGTGCCTGGAGCAGGGGAATAGTCTACGAGCAGTACTTC	CAWSRGIVYEQYF
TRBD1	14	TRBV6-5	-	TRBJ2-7	TGTGCCAGCAGCAGGGACAGTTCCTTGAACGAGCAGTACTTC	CASSRDSSLNEQYF
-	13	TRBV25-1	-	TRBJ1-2	TGTGCCAGCAGTGACAGAAGCCTCTATGGCTACACCTTC	CASSDRSLYGYTF
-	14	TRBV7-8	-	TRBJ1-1	TGTGCCAGCAGCTTCGACAGGCAGAGCACTGAAGCTTTCTTT	CASSFDRQSTEAFF
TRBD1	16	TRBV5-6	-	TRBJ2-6	TGTGCCAGCAGCTTTCCACAGGGGTCTGGGGCCAACGTCCTGACTTTC	CASSFPQGSGANVLTF
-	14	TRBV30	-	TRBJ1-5	TGTGCCTGGAGTGTAATAGCTGAGCATCAGCCCCAGCATTTT	CAWSVIAEHQPQHF
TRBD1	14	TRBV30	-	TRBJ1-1	TGTGCCTGGAGGGGACGACAGGGCCACACTGAAGCTTTCTTT	CAWRGRQGHTEAFF
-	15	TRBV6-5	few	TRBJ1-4	TGTGCCAGCAGTTACTCAGGGGGAGTTAGTGAAAAACTGTTTTTT	CASSYSGGVSEKLFF
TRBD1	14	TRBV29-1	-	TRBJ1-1	TGCAGCGTTGGAGTTCCGGGACAGGGGTCAGGGGCTTTCTTT	CSVGVPGQGSGAFF